A single sample gave rise to the 22 T cell receptor beta chains below, sequenced in a study of control samples from healthy donors and cancer patients. The protocol was immunoSEQ multiplex PCR, while the TCRdb copy is restricted to in-frame clones and leaves out a portion. The sample contains around 170,000 clones, about 90% of which appear only once. Sample: blood. The receptors originated from a woman in her 30s in good health.

This sequence joins TRBV5-4 and TRBJ1-3; D gene uncertain. The CDR3 runs 16 residues. Trimming took off 4 bases at V and 0 bases at J, with 14 bases between the two ends. From germline, CDR1 is SGHNT and CDR2 YYREEE (reference sequence). The CDR3 sequence is CASSVGLPSSGNTIYF. DNA for the CDR3: TGTGCCAGCAGCGTCGGACTGCCAAGCTCTGGAAACACCATATATTTT.

This chain joins TRBV15 and TRBJ2-3, with 14 bases identical to TRBD2. CDR3 size: 15 residues. The ends lost 6 bases at V and 6 bases at J; junction bases unmatched: 5. CDR1 is LNHNV, CDR2 YYDKDF, per germline (reference sequence). CDR3 DNA: TGTGCCACCAGTGGGACTAGCGGGAGCTTGGATACGCAGTATTTT. Translated: CATSGTSGSLDTQYF.

The chain uses TRBV14 and TRBJ2-7, with D perhaps TRBD2 (6 bases). Per germline, CDR1 SGHDN and CDR2 FVKESK. The CDR3 has 14 amino acids. The ends were cut back, 1 base at V and 6 bases at J, with 13 bases in the middle. The CDR3 nucleotides are TGTGCCAGCAGCCAAGTTCACCCCGGGAGCGAGCAGTACTTC. It specifies CASSQVHPGSEQYF.

Here the CDR3 DNA reads TGTGCCAGCAGCCGAGAGACGTTGGCAGATACGCAGTATTTT. Translating gives CASSRETLADTQYF. The genes are TRBV14 and TRBJ2-3; D unclear. Germline V gene data show CDR1 as SGHDN and CDR2 as FVKESK. V was pared by 4 bases and J by 4 bases, with 12 bases between. The CDR3 is made up of 14 amino acids.

The chain couples TRBV28 to TRBJ2-1, with D tentatively TRBD2 (5 bases). The V end lost 4 bases, the J end lost 5 bases, and 15 bases lay between the germline ends. The CDR3 length is 15 residues. Germline CDR1 and CDR2: MDHEN and SYDVKM. The CDR3 protein is CASSSLAASNNEQFF. DNA for the CDR3: TGTGCCAGCAGTTCCCTCGCGGCTAGCAACAATGAGCAGTTCTTC.

V gene TRBV5-4 combines with J gene TRBJ2-7; 12 bases line up with TRBD1. Germline V gene data show CDR1 as SGHNT and CDR2 as YYREEE (reference sequence). The CDR3 runs 14 residues. The ends lost 4 bases at V and 11 bases at J; junction bases unmatched: 10. DNA of the CDR3: TGTGCCAGCAGCCCCGGGACAGGGGGCGTGCTTGAGTACTTC. Its protein is CASSPGTGGVLEYF.

V and J are TRBV6-5 and TRBJ2-3; D is possibly TRBD2 (5 bases). Trimming pared 8 bases from V and 12 bases from J, leaving 21 bases between. CDR1 and CDR2 (germline): MNHEY, SVGAGI. There are 13 residues in the CDR3. CDR3 protein: CASSLGYLGSQYF. The CDR3, as DNA: TGTGCCAGCTCGTTGGGGTACCTGGGGAGCCAGTATTTT.

In its sample, this clone was seen a few times. The chain combines TRBV6-5 with TRBJ2-1; unclear D gene. CDR1 and CDR2 (germline): MNHEY, SVGAGI. The germline V and J ends were trimmed by 4 bases and 4 bases, with 14 bases remaining between them. The CDR3 extends over 15 amino acids. CDR3 sequence reads: CASSSEGRTYNEQFF. As DNA, the CDR3 is TGTGCCAGCAGTTCAGAAGGACGGACGTACAATGAGCAGTTCTTC.

The chain has TRBV6-4 and TRBJ2-1; D not resolved. Trimming stripped 1 base from V and 5 bases from J, with 12 bases between. Germline CDR1 is MRHNA and CDR2 is SNTAGT. The CDR3 is made up of 15 amino acids. CDR3 nucleotide sequence: TGTGCCAGCAGTGACTGGCCGAAACTCCACAATGAGCAGTTCTTC. It translates to CASSDWPKLHNEQFF.

This chain links TRBV30 with TRBJ1-5; D is uncertain. The CDR3 has 15 residues. Germline CDR1 is GTSNPN and CDR2 is SVGIG (reference sequence). The V end lost 0 bases, the J end lost 4 bases, and 13 bases lay between the germline ends. The CDR3 DNA sequence: TGTGCCTGGAGTGTGGCCCGGACGGATAATCAGCCCCAGCATTTT. It is translated as CAWSVARTDNQPQHF.

A remark on this clone: In the same sample, other DNA sequences code for this CDR3. The V call is TRBV5-1, the J call TRBJ2-3; D is ambiguous. Trimming removed 0 bases from V and 1 base from J, with 6 bases in between. CDR1 and CDR2 from the germline V gene are SGHRS and YFSETQ. This CDR3 is 14 amino acids long. In nucleotides, the CDR3 is TGCGCCAGCAGCTTGGCCCAGGGCACAGATACGCAGTATTTT. The encoded protein is CASSLAQGTDTQYF.

The V gene is TRBV6-2 or TRBV6-3, the J gene TRBJ2-7; 12 nucleotides agree with TRBD2. There are 14 residues in the CDR3. Germline V CDR1 and CDR2: MNHEY, SVGEGT. The V segment lost 2 bases and the J segment 4 bases; nucleotides outside the gene matches: 0. The CDR3 DNA follows: TGTGCCAGCAGTTACGGGACTAGCGGGTACGAGCAGTACTTC. It yields the protein CASSYGTSGYEQYF.

The genes are TRBV20-1 and TRBJ2-5; 8 positions match TRBD1. Trimming at V came to 3 bases and at J to 6 bases, leaving 9 bases not matched to a gene. The CDR3 is 14 residues long. In germline, CDR1 is DFQATT, CDR2 SNEGSKA (reference sequence). The CDR3 protein is CSASRQGARKTQYF. The CDR3 coding sequence is TGCAGTGCTAGTCGCCAGGGGGCGCGAAAGACCCAGTACTTC.

This chain connects TRBV5-6 to TRBJ2-7; D not resolved. Germline loops: CDR1 SGHDT, CDR2 YYEEEE. This CDR3 is 12 amino acids long. Trimming left V 4 bases short and J 3 bases short, with 8 bases between. The DNA for the CDR3 is TGTGCCAGCAGCCTCGAGCACTACGAGCAGTACGTC. It is translated as CASSLEHYEQYV.

This chain connects TRBV5-1 to TRBJ2-3, with 7 bases that match TRBD2. Unmatched junction bases numbered 2, after V lost 0 bases and J lost 1 base. Germline V gene lookup returns CDR1 SGHRS and CDR2 YFSETQ. The CDR3 contains 15 residues. In DNA, the CDR3 is TGCGCCAGCAGCTTGGGGGCGGGGGGCACAGATACGCAGTATTTT. Translating it yields CASSLGAGGTDTQYF. The whole variable domain, filled in from reference TRBV5-1 and TRBJ2-3, reads KAGVTQTPRYLIKTRGQQVTLSCSPISGHRSVSWYQQTPGQGLQFLFEYFSETQRNKGNFPGRFSGRQFSNSRSEMNVSTLELGDSALYLCASSLGAGGTDTQYFGPGTRLTVL.

V and J are TRBV2 and TRBJ1-3; D not certain. This CDR3 is built from 13 residues. Trimming took off 5 bases at V and 3 bases at J, with 8 bases between the two ends. CDR1 and CDR2 from the germline V gene are SNHLY and FYNNEI. The CDR3 protein is CASSPLNGNTIYF. The CDR3 coding sequence is TGTGCCAGCAGTCCCCTTAATGGAAACACCATATATTTT.

The chain carries TRBV12-3 or TRBV12-4 and TRBJ2-7, with unresolved D. The CDR3 totals 13 residues. Trimming removed 1 base at V and 2 bases at J, with 6 bases between. In DNA form, the CDR3 reads TGTGCCAGCAGTTTAGGGTCCACCTACGAGCAGTACGTC. Translated, it gives CASSLGSTYEQYV.

The chain carries TRBV27 and TRBJ2-7; no clear D. CDR1 and CDR2 (germline): MNHEY, SMNVEV (reference sequence). CDR3 length: 14 amino acids. With 2 bases removed from V and 1 base from J, the gap between germline ends came to 9 bases. The CDR3: CASSLGSSSYEQYF. The CDR3 DNA reads as TGTGCCAGCAGTTTAGGGTCGTCATCCTACGAGCAGTACTTC.

The chain links TRBV10-3 to TRBJ2-3; perhaps TRBD2 as D (5 bases). V lost 4 bases and J lost 0, with 8 bases in between. The CDR3 has 14 amino acids. Germline V lookup: CDR1 ENHRY, CDR2 SYGVKD. Here the CDR3 reads CAISGRESTDTQYF. The CDR3 DNA reads TGTGCCATCAGTGGTCGGGAAAGCACAGATACGCAGTATTTT.

The chain has TRBV27 and TRBJ1-2; TRBD1 matches 7 bases. Per the germline V gene, CDR1 is MNHEY and CDR2 is SMNVEV (reference sequence). The V gene end was trimmed by 7 bases and the J gene end by 10 bases; junction bases not matched to a gene: 12. The CDR3 totals 13 residues. CDR3 coding DNA: TGTGCCAGCACAAATCACAGGGGTAAGGTCTACACCTTC. Translating it yields CASTNHRGKVYTF.

V is TRBV5-5 and J is TRBJ2-1; maybe TRBD1 (6 bases). The CDR3 covers 15 residues. Per germline, CDR1 SGHKS and CDR2 YYEKEE (reference sequence). Trimming pared 4 bases from V and 2 bases from J, leaving 13 bases between. In DNA form, the CDR3 reads TGTGCCAGCAGCGGCGCAGGGGCCACCTACAATGAGCAGTTCTTC. This translates into CASSGAGATYNEQFF.

The chain joins TRBV27 to TRBJ1-1; D ambiguous. V was clipped by 2 bases and J by 6 bases, with 10 bases between them. Germline V gene data show CDR1 as MNHEY and CDR2 as SMNVEV (reference sequence). The CDR3 loop spans 13 amino acids. CDR3: CASSLNFRSEAFF. CDR3 DNA sequence: TGTGCCAGCAGTTTAAACTTCAGGTCTGAAGCTTTCTTT.